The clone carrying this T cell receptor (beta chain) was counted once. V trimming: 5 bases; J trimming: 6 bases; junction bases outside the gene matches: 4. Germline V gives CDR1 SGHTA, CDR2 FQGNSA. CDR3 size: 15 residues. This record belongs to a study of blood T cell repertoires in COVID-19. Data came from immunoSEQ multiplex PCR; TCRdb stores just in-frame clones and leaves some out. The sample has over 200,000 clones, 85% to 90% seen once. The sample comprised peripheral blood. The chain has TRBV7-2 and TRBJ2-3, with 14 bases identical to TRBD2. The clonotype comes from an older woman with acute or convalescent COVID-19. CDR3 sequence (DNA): TGTGCCAGCAGCCCGGGACTAGCGGGAGTTGATACGCAGTATTTT. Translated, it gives CASSPGLAGVDTQYF.